Following are 27 T cell receptor beta chains from one sample sequenced in a study of cytomegalovirus exposure and HLA in healthy donors. Amplification used 60 Vbeta primers and 13 Jbeta primers. The repertoire was sequenced with immunoSEQ multiplex PCR; TCRdb's copy has only in-frame clones and lacks some. The sample holds 150,000 to 200,000 clones. Source material: PBMCs. The receptors were gathered from a man aged 30 to 45 in good health and CMV-seronegative.

CDR3 bases: TGTGCCAGCAGCTTATCCCTAGCGGGAACCTACAATGAGCAGTTCTTC. It translates to CASSLSLAGTYNEQFF. V usage is TRBV5-4 and J usage is TRBJ2-1; 9 positions match TRBD2. Looked up from germline, CDR1 is SGHNT and CDR2 is YYREEE (reference sequence). V lost 2 bases, J lost 2 bases, and 5 bases stayed unmatched. The CDR3 runs 16 residues.

The rearrangement links TRBV10-3 to TRBJ2-2; 10 bases are shared with TRBD1. CDR1 is ENHRY, CDR2 SYGVKD, per germline. The length of the CDR3 is 15 residues. Trimming took 4 bases from V and 6 from J; bases not matched to a gene: 5. CDR3 in DNA: TGTGCCATCAGTGGACGAGGGACAGGGGCCGGGGAGCTGTTTTTT. It translates to CAISGRGTGAGELFF.

J is TRBJ2-5 and V is TRBV5-1, with a weak D call TRBD2 (7 bases). TRBJ2-7 matches the DNA end more closely, so the J call is doubtful. Germline CDR1 and CDR2: SGHRS and YFSETQ. The CDR3 sequence is 18 residues long. CDR3 in DNA: TGCGCCAGCAGCTTCTCATGGGGAGGGGGAATGCTCCAGTACGAGCAGTACTTC. This gives the protein CASSFSWGGGMLQYEQYF.

The chain uses TRBV19 and TRBJ1-5; D remains unclear. The ends were cut back, 5 bases at V and 3 bases at J, with 14 bases in the middle. CDR1 is LNHDA and CDR2 is SQIVND in the germline V gene (reference sequence). This CDR3 has 15 residues. This CDR3 reads CASSLLDGDNQPQHF. The CDR3 nucleotides read TGTGCCAGTAGTCTCCTCGACGGGGACAATCAGCCCCAGCATTTT. The full variable domain, with the rest looked up from reference TRBV19 and TRBJ1-5, is DGGITQSPKYLFRKEGQNVTLSCEQNLNHDAMYWYRQDPGQGLRLIYYSQIVNDFQKGDIAEGYSVSREKKESFPLTVTSAQKNPTAFYLCASSLLDGDNQPQHFGDGTRLSIL.

The CDR3 DNA is TGTGCCAGCATACGAAAAGCGGGAGATAGCCACAATGAGCAGTTCTTC. This encodes CASIRKAGDSHNEQFF. This chain connects TRBV28 to TRBJ2-1; 8 nucleotides match TRBD2. Looked up from germline, CDR1 is MDHEN and CDR2 is SYDVKM. V lost 7 bases, J lost 5 bases, and 13 bases stayed unmatched. The CDR3 has 16 amino acids.

This rearrangement joins TRBV30 to TRBJ1-4, with D tentatively TRBD1 (5 bases). Germline loops: CDR1 GTSNPN, CDR2 SVGIG (reference sequence). V dropped 2 bases and J dropped 5 bases, with 12 bases sitting between them. This CDR3 region has 14 residues. The CDR3 is CAWSLDSVNEKLFF. In DNA, the CDR3 is TGTGCCTGGAGTCTAGACAGCGTAAATGAAAAACTGTTTTTT.

This chain joins TRBV15 and TRBJ2-4; 12 bases line up with TRBD1. Germline V gives CDR1 LNHNV, CDR2 YYDKDF (reference sequence). V lost 0 bases, J lost 8 bases, and 8 bases stayed unmatched. The CDR3 runs to 17 residues. DNA of the CDR3: TGTGCCACCAGCAGAGAGGGGACAGGGGGCGCCTCGGACATTCAGTACTTC. It translates to CATSREGTGGASDIQYF. Variable domain in full (rest from reference TRBV15 and TRBJ2-4): DAMVIQNPRYQVTQFGKPVTLSCSQTLNHNVMYWYQQKSSQAPKLLFHYYDKDFNNEADTPDNFQSRRPNTSFCFLDIRSPGLGDTAMYLCATSREGTGGASDIQYFGAGTRLSVL.

The V call is TRBV28, the J call TRBJ2-2, with 11 bases aligning to TRBD2. J gave up 4 bases and V 6 bases, and 4 bases lay outside the gene matches. The CDR3 extends over 15 amino acids. The germline V gene has CDR1 MDHEN and CDR2 SYDVKM. The CDR3 nucleotides are TGTGCCAGCAGACCGGGACTAGCGGCCACCGGGGAGCTGTTTTTT. Protein product: CASRPGLAATGELFF.

This sequence joins TRBV19 and TRBJ1-5; the match to TRBD1 covers 9 bases. Germline CDR1 is LNHDA and CDR2 is SQIVND (reference sequence). The CDR3 is 15 amino acids. V lost 7 bases to trimming and J lost 1 base; unmatched junction nucleotides: 5. CDR3 nucleotides: TGTGCCAGTACCCCGACAGGGGGGAGCAATCAGCCCCAGCATTTT. It codes for CASTPTGGSNQPQHF.

V gene TRBV6-6 combines with J gene TRBJ2-5; 8 bases agree with TRBD2. The DNA end lines up better with TRBJ2-7; the J call may be wrong. The CDR3 covers 14 residues. Germline assignment: CDR1 MNHNY and CDR2 SVGAGI (reference sequence). The CDR3 DNA is TGTGCCAGCAGGCTGACTAGCGACACCTACGAGCAGTACTTC. Its translation: CASRLTSDTYEQYF.

The chain employs TRBV28 and TRBJ2-4; 7 bases are a match to TRBD2. This CDR3 has 16 amino acids. V lost 2 bases and J lost 6; bases outside the gene matches: 10. CDR1 MDHEN and CDR2 SYDVKM come from the germline V gene. Written as DNA, the CDR3 is TGTGCCAGCAGTTTAAGGGATGGCACGGGGGGAAACATTCAGTACTTC. It specifies CASSLRDGTGGNIQYF.

The CDR3 DNA sequence: TGTGCCAGCAGCCAAGATAGGAGGGGAAATCAGCCCCAGCATTTT. Amino acids: CASSQDRRGNQPQHF. This rearrangement joins TRBV4-2 to TRBJ1-5; D perhaps matches TRBD1 (5 bases). The CDR3 has 15 amino acids. CDR1 LGHNA and CDR2 YNFKEQ come from the germline V gene. Between the trimmed V and J ends, which lost 0 bases and 4 bases, there was a span of 10 bases.

V gene TRBV9 combines with J gene TRBJ1-2; TRBD1 agrees at 7 bases. Germline loops: CDR1 SGDLS, CDR2 YYNGEE. The CDR3 sequence is 15 residues long. J gave up 4 bases and V 3 bases, and 9 bases lay outside the gene matches. CDR3 sequence reads: CASSETGEAVYGYTF. The DNA for the CDR3 is TGTGCCAGCAGCGAAACAGGGGAGGCGGTCTATGGCTACACCTTC.

V usage is TRBV4-1 and J usage is TRBJ2-3, with a possible D match to TRBD2 (6 bases). Germline V gives CDR1 MGHRA, CDR2 YSYEKL. The CDR3 spans 17 residues. V lost 6 bases and J lost 2, with 21 bases in between. DNA of the CDR3: TGCGCCAGCAGTCTCGGAGGGGTAGCGGTATTCACAGATACGCAGTATTTT. This gives the protein CASSLGGVAVFTDTQYF.

The chain has TRBV5-4 and TRBJ1-3; D not certain. Between the trimmed V and J ends, which lost 0 bases and 0 bases, there was a span of 7 bases. This CDR3 is 15 amino acids long. Germline CDR1 and CDR2: SGHNT and YYREEE (reference sequence). The CDR3 here is CASSLVQASGNTIYF. The CDR3 DNA sequence: TGTGCCAGCAGCTTGGTCCAGGCCTCTGGAAACACCATATATTTT.

The chain is built from TRBV28 and TRBJ1-5, with TRBD1 identical over 12 bases. There are 17 residues in the CDR3. CDR1 and CDR2 (germline): MDHEN, SYDVKM. V lost 8 bases to trimming and J lost 1 base; unmatched junction nucleotides: 9. For the CDR3, the DNA is TGTGCCAGCGAGCCGGGACAGGGGGCTGTCAGCAATCAGCCCCAGCATTTT. Translated, it gives CASEPGQGAVSNQPQHF.

The rearrangement joins TRBV10-3 to TRBJ2-1, with 13 bases aligning to TRBD2. V trimming: 7 bases; J trimming: 7 bases; junction bases outside the gene matches: 7. Germline CDR1 and CDR2: ENHRY and SYGVKD. The CDR3 sequence is 15 residues long. The CDR3 DNA sequence: TGTGCCATCAACGTGGGACTAGCGGGGTTTAATGAGCAGTTCTTC. Encoded protein: CAINVGLAGFNEQFF.

This chain joins TRBV10-2 and TRBJ2-5; D may be TRBD2 (5 bases). The CDR3 is 15 residues long. In germline, CDR1 is WSHSY, CDR2 SAAADI. V was clipped by 5 bases and J by 0 bases, with 13 bases between them. The CDR3 region has the DNA TGCGCCAGCAGTTTGACTAACTCGTACCAAGAGACCCAGTACTTC. Translation: CASSLTNSYQETQYF.

Here the CDR3 reads CATSRGGQGDNYGYTF. In DNA, the CDR3 is TGTGCCACCAGCCGGGGGGGACAGGGGGATAACTATGGCTACACCTTC. The V call is TRBV15, the J call TRBJ1-2, with 11 bases matching TRBD1. The CDR3 length is 16 residues. Germline CDR1 and CDR2: LNHNV and YYDKDF (reference sequence). With V trimmed by 5 bases and J by 1 base, 6 bases remained unmatched.

Regarding this clone: This CDR3 is also generated by other DNA sequences in the sample. V and J are TRBV19 and TRBJ2-7; TRBD2 aligns across 10 bases. Germline V gene lookup returns CDR1 LNHDA and CDR2 SQIVND (reference sequence). The junction had 7 bases not matched to a gene; V was cut back by 3 bases and J by 2 bases. There are 16 residues in the CDR3. DNA of the CDR3: TGTGCCAGTAGTATCGGGACTCTAGCGGGAGCCTACGAGCAGTACTTC. Its translation: CASSIGTLAGAYEQYF.

This chain links TRBV28 with TRBJ2-7; 11 positions match TRBD1. The CDR3 totals 14 residues. From germline, CDR1 is MDHEN and CDR2 SYDVKM. V lost 9 bases to trimming and J lost 4 bases; unmatched junction nucleotides: 8. The CDR3 region has the DNA TGTGCCAGTCGGGGGACAGGGGGGGGATACGAGCAGTACTTC. Translating it yields CASRGTGGGYEQYF.

The genes are TRBV6-1 and TRBJ2-3; the D gene is possibly TRBD2 (5 bases). Germline-derived CDR1 and CDR2 are MNHNS and SASEGT. The CDR3 runs 16 residues. Deletions cut 3 bases from V and 0 bases from J, with 13 bases between. CDR3 sequence (DNA): TGTGCCAGCAGTGAGATACAGCGGAGTAGCACAGATACGCAGTATTTT. Its translation is CASSEIQRSSTDTQYF.

This chain links TRBV11-2 with TRBJ1-1, with a weak D call TRBD1 (5 bases). This CDR3 is built from 16 residues. Trimming left V 0 bases short and J 1 base short, with 12 bases between. Germline loops: CDR1 SGHAT, CDR2 FQNNGV. The CDR3 protein is CASSLEWRQRNTEAFF. In DNA form, the CDR3 reads TGTGCCAGCAGCTTAGAGTGGAGACAGAGGAACACTGAAGCTTTCTTT.

The V call is TRBV18, the J call TRBJ1-1; D is unresolved. Trimming took off 3 bases at V and 2 bases at J, with 7 bases between the two ends. The CDR3 covers 13 residues. CDR1 KGHSH and CDR2 LQKENI come from the germline V gene. CDR3 loop: CASSPPGNTEAFF. The CDR3 coding sequence is TGTGCCAGCTCACCCCCGGGAAACACTGAAGCTTTCTTT.

Turning to this clone: At one boundary the junction diverges from the germline segment, which might be a read error. The chain employs TRBV29-1 and TRBJ1-1; TRBD1 matches 8 bases. In germline, CDR1 is SQVTM, CDR2 ANQGSEA. The length of the CDR3 is 13 residues. CDR3 in DNA: TGCAGCGTTGCCCAATCCCAGGGGGCTGAGGCTTTCTTT. It is translated as CSVAQSQGAEAFF. The variable domain in full, with the rest retrieved from reference TRBV29-1 and TRBJ1-1, is SAVISQKPSRDICQRGTSLTIQCQVDSQVTMMFWYRQQPGQSLTLIATANQGSEATYESGFVIDKFPISRPNLTFSTLTVSNMSPEDSSIYLCSVAQSQGAEAFFGQGTRLTVV.

V usage is TRBV29-1 and J usage is TRBJ1-1; D is uncertain. V was pared by 4 bases and J by 0 bases, with 9 bases between. This CDR3 contains 13 residues. Germline V lookup: CDR1 SQVTM, CDR2 ANQGSEA. The CDR3, as DNA: TGCAGCGTTGGTAGACTGCTGAACACTGAAGCTTTCTTT. Translating it yields CSVGRLLNTEAFF.

V usage is TRBV7-6 and J usage is TRBJ2-3; the match to TRBD2 covers 12 bases. The CDR3 consists of 15 residues. V lost 5 bases and J lost 11; bases outside the gene matches: 11. Germline loops: CDR1 SGHVS, CDR2 FNYEAQ. In DNA, the CDR3 is TGTGCCAGCAGCCTTACTAGCGGGAGGCCACAACTGCAGTATTTT. Translation: CASSLTSGRPQLQYF. Looking up the rest from reference TRBV7-6 and TRBJ2-3 gives the full variable domain: GAGVSQSPRYKVTKRGQDVALRCDPISGHVSLYWYRQALGQGPEFLTYFNYEAQQDKSGLPNDRFSAERPEGSISTLTIQRTEQRDSAMYRCASSLTSGRPQLQYFGPGTRLTVL.